A selection of T cell receptor beta chains follows, all from one sample in a study of shared clonotypes between healthy human individuals. Libraries were prepared by immunoSEQ multiplex PCR; TCRdb keeps only in-frame clonotypes and omits some of them. The sample consists of some 490,000 clones, about 85% of them appearing once. The sample was PBMCs. The receptors shown here come from a woman between 35 and 50 years old in good health. Some clones in this sample may be carry-over from other donors' samples. Both conserved end residues are part of each CDR3. Fields, in order: CDR3 length, J gene, D gene, V gene, clone size, CDR3 DNA, CDR3 protein. D genes are given only for firm matches. Rows may omit the clone size; those that give it use once, few, many or a size class.

14,TRBJ1-1,TRBD1,TRBV2,.,TGTGCCAGCAGGACCGACAGGGTGAGCACTGAAGCTTTCTTT,CASRTDRVSTEAFF
15,TRBJ2-1,TRBD2,TRBV5-1,.,TGCGCCAGCAGCTTCCAAGCGGGAGGTCTAAATGAGCAGTTCTTC,CASSFQAGGLNEQFF
14,TRBJ1-1,.,TRBV6-1,.,TGTGCCAGCAGTGAATTAGGCAGGGTAGGTGGAGCTTTCTTT,CASSELGRVGGAFF
14,TRBJ1-1,.,TRBV19,.,TGTGCCAGTAGTCTACCCGGGGTGAACACTGAAGCTTTCTTT,CASSLPGVNTEAFF
13,TRBJ1-5,TRBD1,TRBV19,.,TGTGCCAGCAACGACAGGGATTATCAGCCCCAGCATTTT,CASNDRDYQPQHF
15,TRBJ2-7,TRBD1,TRBV30,.,TGTGCCTGGAGTGCACGGACAGGGGGTTCCTACGAGCAGTACTTC,CAWSARTGGSYEQYF
15,TRBJ2-1,.,TRBV2,.,TGTGCCAGCAGTAGGACAGTACGTACCTACAATGAGCAGTTCTTC,CASSRTVRTYNEQFF
15,TRBJ2-1,TRBD2,TRBV5-1,once,TGCGCCAGCAGCCCCTTTCGGGAGGGGTACAATGAGCAGTTCTTC,CASSPFREGYNEQFF
14,TRBJ2-3,.,TRBV2,once,TGTGCCAGCAGTGATGGAGACCGCACAGATACGCAGTATTTT,CASSDGDRTDTQYF
14,TRBJ1-3,.,TRBV18,.,TGTGCCAGCACCCCGGAGGGGGGCGGAAACACCATATATTTT,CASTPEGGGNTIYF
16,TRBJ2-3,TRBD2,TRBV6-1,.,TGTGCCAGCAGTGAAACGGGCGGGAGCGGGACAGATACGCAGTATTTT,CASSETGGSGTDTQYF
15,TRBJ2-3,.,TRBV11-2,.,TGTGCCAGCAGCTTAGTCTGGGGCCGCTCGGATACGCAGTATTTT,CASSLVWGRSDTQYF
14,TRBJ1-2,.,TRBV5-1,.,TGCGCCAGCAGCTTGGATGAGGGAGGGTTTGGCTACACCTTC,CASSLDEGGFGYTF
13,TRBJ1-1,.,TRBV5-1,.,TGCGCCAGCAGCTTGGCTGGGAACACTGAAGCTTTCTTT,CASSLAGNTEAFF
17,TRBJ1-5,.,TRBV11-2,many,TGTGCCAGCAGCTTAGAAATGGCGGAGATTAGCAATCAGCCCCAGCATTTT,CASSLEMAEISNQPQHF
12,TRBJ1-1,TRBD1,TRBV15,few,TGTGCCACCAGCTATAGGACAGGAGAAGCTTTCTTT,CATSYRTGEAFF
17,TRBJ2-2,TRBD2,TRBV7-2,.,TGTGCCAGCAGCCCCATCAGGTTTGCGGGAGTCACCGGGGAGCTGTTTTTT,CASSPIRFAGVTGELFF
13,TRBJ1-6,.,TRBV27,.,TGTGCCAGCACCCGGGGGGTGAATTCACCCCTCCACTTT,CASTRGVNSPLHF